The 5 T cell receptor beta chains reported below all come from one sample, sequenced in a study of blood T cell repertoires in COVID-19. Sequencing was performed with immunoSEQ multiplex PCR; in TCRdb, only in-frame clones are kept and a portion is missing. The data hold about 120,000 clones, with 86% observed a single time. Sequenced input: peripheral blood. These receptors were taken from a man aged 35 to 55 with acute or convalescent COVID-19.

The V call is TRBV4-2, the J call TRBJ2-7; 9 bases fit TRBD1. The length of the CDR3 is 17 residues. Germline trimming cut 0 bases from V and 4 bases from J; bases unmatched to any gene: 10. Germline CDR1 reads LGHNA; CDR2 reads YNFKEQ. In nucleotides, the CDR3 is TGTGCCAGCAGCCAAGATGACGCGGGACAGGGTCAATACGAGCAGTACTTC. This codes for CASSQDDAGQGQYEQYF.

This chain connects TRBV30 to TRBJ2-7; the match to TRBD1 covers 8 bases. Germline trimming cut 5 bases from V and 3 bases from J; bases unmatched to any gene: 3. The CDR3 has 12 residues. Germline V gene sequence: CDR1 GTSNPN, CDR2 SVGIG (reference sequence). The CDR3 region has the DNA TGTGCCTGGGGTACAGGGGGCTACGAGCAGTACTTC. It is translated as CAWGTGGYEQYF.

V gene TRBV6-5 combines with J gene TRBJ2-7, with D possibly being TRBD2 (5 bases). Trimming stripped 2 bases from V and 5 bases from J, with 7 bases between. CDR3 length: 12 amino acids. Germline V gene data show CDR1 as MNHEY and CDR2 as SVGAGI. CDR3 sequence reads: CASSYEEDEQYF. The CDR3 DNA sequence: TGTGCCAGCAGTTACGAGGAGGACGAGCAGTACTTC.

The rearrangement joins TRBV18 to TRBJ1-1; 9 bases align to TRBD1. V gave up 6 bases and J gave up 1 base; unmatched junction bases: 9. Germline-derived CDR1 and CDR2 are KGHSH and LQKENI. The CDR3 totals 16 residues. CDR3 loop: CASSPGQGRGNTEAFF. The CDR3 DNA sequence: TGTGCCAGCTCGCCGGGACAGGGACGTGGGAACACTGAAGCTTTCTTT.

The rearrangement uses TRBV11-2 and TRBJ2-7; maybe TRBD1 (5 bases). This CDR3 spans 14 amino acids. Germline values: CDR1 SGHAT, CDR2 FQNNGV. Trimming pared 2 bases from V and 5 bases from J, leaving 13 bases between. The CDR3 region is CASSLRSTAHEQYF. In DNA form, the CDR3 reads TGTGCCAGCAGCTTAAGATCGACAGCGCACGAGCAGTACTTC.